The clone carrying this T cell receptor beta chain was seen a handful of times. The entry originates in a study of molecular identifiers for immune sequencing clone quantification. TCRdb re-analysed the PCR reads in MiXCR, keeping a single row per CDR3 protein. The repertoire holds approximately 550,000 distinct CDR3 sequences, with about 25% as singletons. This CDR3 has 16 residues. Germline V gene data show CDR1 as DFQATT and CDR2 as SNEGSKA (reference sequence). The trim removed 3 bases at V and 2 bases at J, leaving 9 bases unmatched. The material sequenced was naive CD8+ T cells from blood, with Jurkat cell RNA spiked in. The subset denotes: FACS-sorted CD8+CD4-CCR7+CD45RA+ naive T cells. The V gene is TRBV20-1, the J gene TRBJ2-3; 9 bases align to TRBD2. The sequence derives from a human donor in good health. Some libraries in this study had Jurkat cell RNA spiked in. CDR3 nucleotide sequence: TGCAGTGCTAGTGATGTAGCGGGGGCCTCCACAGATACGCAGTATTTT. It translates to CSASDVAGASTDTQYF.